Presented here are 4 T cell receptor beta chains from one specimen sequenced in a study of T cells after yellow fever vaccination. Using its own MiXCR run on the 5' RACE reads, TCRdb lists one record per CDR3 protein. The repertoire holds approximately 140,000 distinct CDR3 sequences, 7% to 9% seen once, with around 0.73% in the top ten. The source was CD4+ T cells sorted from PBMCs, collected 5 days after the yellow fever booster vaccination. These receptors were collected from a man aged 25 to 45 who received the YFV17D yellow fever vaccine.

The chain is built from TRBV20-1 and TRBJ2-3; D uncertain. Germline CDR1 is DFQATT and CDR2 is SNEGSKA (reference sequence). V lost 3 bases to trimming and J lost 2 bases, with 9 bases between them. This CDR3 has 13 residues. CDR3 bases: TGCAGTGCTAGTCCGTCCGACACAGATACGCAGTATTTT. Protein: CSASPSDTDTQYF.

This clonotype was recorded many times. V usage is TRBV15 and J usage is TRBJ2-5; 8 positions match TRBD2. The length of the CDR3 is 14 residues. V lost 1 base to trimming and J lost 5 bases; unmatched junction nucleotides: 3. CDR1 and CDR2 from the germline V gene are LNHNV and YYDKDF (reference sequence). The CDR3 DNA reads TGTGCCACCAGCAGAGGACTAGCGAAGGAGACCCAGTACTTC. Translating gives CATSRGLAKETQYF.

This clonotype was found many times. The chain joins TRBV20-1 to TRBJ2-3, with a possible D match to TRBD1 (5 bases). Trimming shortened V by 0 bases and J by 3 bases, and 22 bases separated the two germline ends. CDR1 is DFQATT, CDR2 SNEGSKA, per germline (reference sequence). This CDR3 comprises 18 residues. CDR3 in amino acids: CSARDGAGLFRSTDTQYF. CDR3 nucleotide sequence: TGCAGTGCTAGAGATGGGGCAGGGTTATTTCGATCGACAGATACGCAGTATTTT.

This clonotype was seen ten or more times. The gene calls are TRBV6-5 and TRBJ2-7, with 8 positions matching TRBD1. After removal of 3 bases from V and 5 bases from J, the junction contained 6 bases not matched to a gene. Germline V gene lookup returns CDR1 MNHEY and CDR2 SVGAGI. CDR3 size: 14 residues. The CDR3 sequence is CASSYRAGGHEQYF. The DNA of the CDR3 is TGTGCCAGCAGTTATAGGGCAGGGGGCCACGAGCAGTACTTC.